These T cell receptor beta chains were read from a single sample in a study of blood T cell repertoires in COVID-19. The assay was immunoSEQ multiplex PCR, and TCRdb's table has in-frame clones only and misses some. The sample lists 280,000 or so clones, 70% to 90% occurring once. Material: peripheral blood. These TCRs come from a woman in her 30s who had recovered from COVID-19. Each CDR3 is given with its conserved first and last residue. The D gene is left open where the match is weak. Clone size is shown for a subset of rows, as once, few, many or a class of expanded clone.

TRBV11-3	TRBJ2-1	NA	NA	CASSLIPSYEQFF	TGTGCCAGCAGCTTGATTCCTAGCTATGAGCAGTTCTTC
TRBV7-2	TRBJ2-6	NA	NA	CASSFFPVGANVLTF	TGTGCCAGCAGCTTTTTTCCCGTAGGGGCCAACGTCCTGACTTTC
TRBV28	TRBJ2-1	NA	NA	CASTQGDEQFF	TGTGCCAGCACCCAAGGAGATGAGCAGTTCTTC
TRBV4-1	TRBJ2-3	TRBD2	NA	CASTLTSGVTDTQYF	TGCGCCAGCACCCTGACTAGCGGGGTTACAGATACGCAGTATTTT
TRBV6-4	TRBJ2-3	NA	NA	CASSDGRGGTDTQYF	TGTGCCAGCAGTGACGGTAGGGGCGGCACAGATACGCAGTATTTT
TRBV19	TRBJ2-2	TRBD1	few	CASVDRENTGELFF	TGTGCCAGTGTTGACAGGGAGAACACCGGGGAGCTGTTTTTT
TRBV20-1	TRBJ1-5	NA	NA	CSVGINQPQHF	TGCAGTGTCGGGATCAATCAGCCCCAGCATTTT
TRBV7-2	TRBJ2-7	TRBD2	NA	CASSLGGSPYEQYF	TGTGCCAGCAGCTTGGGCGGGAGCCCCTACGAGCAGTACTTC
TRBV4-2	TRBJ2-5	NA	NA	CASSQVASKGTQYF	TGTGCCAGCAGCCAAGTAGCTAGCAAGGGGACCCAGTACTTC
TRBV3-1/TRBV3-2	TRBJ2-2	TRBD2	once	CASRLYSGGASGELFF	TGTGCCAGCAGGCTTTATAGCGGGGGGGCATCCGGGGAGCTGTTTTTT
TRBV7-9	TRBJ1-2	NA	NA	CALSQEASNYGYTF	TGTGCCTTATCGCAGGAGGCCTCTAACTATGGCTACACCTTC
TRBV30	TRBJ2-3	TRBD1	NA	CAWDGQGADTQYF	TGTGCCTGGGATGGACAGGGAGCAGATACGCAGTATTTT
TRBV2	TRBJ1-2	NA	NA	CASTTDFNYGYTF	TGTGCCAGCACGACGGACTTCAACTATGGCTACACCTTC
TRBV4-1	TRBJ1-1	NA	NA	CASSQENREGDTEAFF	TGCGCCAGCAGCCAAGAGAACAGGGAGGGGGACACTGAAGCTTTCTTT
TRBV7-2	TRBJ1-2	NA	NA	CASIPAGNYGYTF	TGTGCCAGCATCCCTGCGGGGAACTATGGCTACACCTTC
TRBV11-2	TRBJ1-2	NA	NA	CASSPDRSYGYTF	TGTGCCAGCAGCCCCGACAGATCCTATGGCTACACCTTC
TRBV5-1	TRBJ2-1	NA	NA	CASSFLSLSGTPSSYNEQFF	TGCGCCAGCAGCTTCCTATCCTTATCCGGGACACCCAGCTCCTACAATGAGCAGTTCTTC
TRBV10-3	TRBJ1-1	NA	NA	CAISGTAGNTEAFF	TGTGCCATCAGTGGGACAGCCGGGAACACTGAAGCTTTCTTT
TRBV5-1	TRBJ1-6	TRBD1	NA	CASSLITGDNSPLHF	TGCGCCAGCAGCTTGATAACAGGGGACAATTCACCCCTCCACTTT
TRBV7-9	TRBJ2-5	TRBD2	NA	CASSPRTSGETQYF	TGTGCCAGCAGCCCCAGGACTAGCGGTGAGACCCAGTACTTC
TRBV4-1	TRBJ2-2	TRBD2	NA	CASRVGGTGELFF	TGCGCCAGCCGAGTCGGGGGGACCGGGGAGCTGTTTTTT
TRBV15	TRBJ2-7	TRBD1	many	CATSRPGTEKTYEQYF	TGTGCCACCAGCAGACCCGGGACAGAAAAAACCTACGAGCAGTACTTC
TRBV11-2	TRBJ2-2	NA	NA	CASSLASGGGELFF	TGTGCCAGCAGCTTGGCGAGCGGCGGCGGGGAGCTGTTTTTT
TRBV27	TRBJ2-1	NA	NA	CASSLGQNNEQFF	TGTGCCAGCAGTTTAGGGCAGAACAATGAGCAGTTCTTC
TRBV19	TRBJ2-7	TRBD1	NA	CASSISRTGTYEQYF	TGTGCCAGTAGTATCTCAAGGACAGGGACCTACGAGCAGTACTTC
TRBV21-1	TRBJ2-1	NA	NA	CASSSPRGQDNEQFF	TGTGCCAGCAGCTCTCCTAGGGGACAGGACAATGAGCAGTTCTTC
TRBV19	TRBJ2-7	NA	NA	CASTPTAAPSHEQYF	TGTGCCAGTACCCCCACGGCGGCTCCCTCACACGAGCAGTACTTC
TRBV11-2	TRBJ2-5	TRBD2	NA	CASKPLAGNQETQYF	TGTGCCAGCAAACCCCTAGCGGGAAACCAAGAGACCCAGTACTTC
TRBV29-1	TRBJ1-1	NA	NA	CSVEGLGPEAFF	TGCAGCGTTGAGGGATTGGGGCCAGAAGCTTTCTTT
TRBV29-1	TRBJ2-5	NA	NA	CSVRQRIQETQYF	TGCAGCGTACGACAGAGAATCCAAGAGACCCAGTACTTC
TRBV2	TRBJ1-6	NA	many	CASRRAQNSPLHF	TGTGCCAGCAGGAGGGCACAGAATTCACCCCTCCACTTT
TRBV4-2	TRBJ1-3	TRBD1	NA	CASSRRDRGGNTIYF	TGTGCCAGCAGCCGTAGGGACAGGGGTGGAAACACCATATATTTT
TRBV24-1	TRBJ2-3	NA	NA	CATSDDREVTDTQYF	TGTGCCACCAGTGATGACAGGGAGGTCACAGATACGCAGTATTTT
TRBV4-3	TRBJ2-2	NA	NA	CASSHYRGGTGELFF	TGCGCCAGCAGCCACTACAGGGGGGGTACCGGGGAGCTGTTTTTT
TRBV28	TRBJ1-5	NA	NA	CATTTGGNQPQHF	TGTGCCACCACGACGGGGGGGAATCAGCCCCAGCATTTT
TRBV7-2	TRBJ1-5	NA	few	CASSLDGGRGQPQHF	TGTGCCAGCAGCTTAGACGGGGGGCGCGGTCAGCCCCAGCATTTT
TRBV7-9	TRBJ2-1	NA	NA	CASSLAHGGSYNEQFF	TGTGCCAGCAGCTTAGCGCACGGAGGGTCCTACAATGAGCAGTTCTTC